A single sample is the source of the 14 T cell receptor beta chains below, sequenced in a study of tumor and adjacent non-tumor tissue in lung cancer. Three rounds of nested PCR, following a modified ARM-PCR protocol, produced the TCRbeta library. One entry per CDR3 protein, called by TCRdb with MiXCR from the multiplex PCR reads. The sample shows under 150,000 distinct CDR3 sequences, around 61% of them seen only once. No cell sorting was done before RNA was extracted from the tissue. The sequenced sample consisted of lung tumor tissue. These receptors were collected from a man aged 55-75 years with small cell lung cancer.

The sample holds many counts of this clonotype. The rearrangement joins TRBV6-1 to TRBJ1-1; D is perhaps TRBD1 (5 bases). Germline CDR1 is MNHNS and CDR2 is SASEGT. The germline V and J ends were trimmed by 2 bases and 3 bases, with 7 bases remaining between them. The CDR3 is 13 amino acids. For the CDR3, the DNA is TGTGCCAGCAGTGAATGGGGGGACACTGAAGCTTTCTTT. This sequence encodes CASSEWGDTEAFF.

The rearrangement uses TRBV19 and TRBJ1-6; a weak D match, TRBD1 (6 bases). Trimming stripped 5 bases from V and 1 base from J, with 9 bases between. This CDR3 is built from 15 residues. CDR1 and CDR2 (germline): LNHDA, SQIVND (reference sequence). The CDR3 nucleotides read TGTGCCAGTAGTCAACAGGGATCCTATAATTCACCCCTCCACTTT. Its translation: CASSQQGSYNSPLHF.

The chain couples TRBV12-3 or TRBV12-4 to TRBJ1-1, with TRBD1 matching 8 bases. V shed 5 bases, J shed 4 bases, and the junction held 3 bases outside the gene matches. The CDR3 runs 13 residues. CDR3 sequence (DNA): TGTGCCAGCAGTGTCGACAGGGGCACTGAAGCTTTCTTT. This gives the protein CASSVDRGTEAFF.

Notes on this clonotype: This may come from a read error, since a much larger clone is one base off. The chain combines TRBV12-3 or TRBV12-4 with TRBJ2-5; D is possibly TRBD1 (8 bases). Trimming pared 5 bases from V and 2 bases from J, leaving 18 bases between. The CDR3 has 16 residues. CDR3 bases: TGTGCCAGCAGTCTGAAACAGGGGGGGGGACAAGAGACCCAGTACTTC. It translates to CASSLKQGGGQETQYF.

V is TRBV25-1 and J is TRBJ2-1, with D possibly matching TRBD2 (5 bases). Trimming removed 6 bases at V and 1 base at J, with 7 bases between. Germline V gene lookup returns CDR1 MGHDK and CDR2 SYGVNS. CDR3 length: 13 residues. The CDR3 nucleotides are TGTGCCAGCAGCACGGGATCCTACAATGAGCAGTTCTTC. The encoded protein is CASSTGSYNEQFF.

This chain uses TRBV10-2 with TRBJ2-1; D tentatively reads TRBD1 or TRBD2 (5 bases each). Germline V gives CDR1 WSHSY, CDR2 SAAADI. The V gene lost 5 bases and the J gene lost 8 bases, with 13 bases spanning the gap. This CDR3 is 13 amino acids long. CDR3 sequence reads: CASSRNQGDEQFF. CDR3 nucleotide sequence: TGCGCCAGCAGTAGGAATCAGGGAGATGAGCAGTTCTTC.

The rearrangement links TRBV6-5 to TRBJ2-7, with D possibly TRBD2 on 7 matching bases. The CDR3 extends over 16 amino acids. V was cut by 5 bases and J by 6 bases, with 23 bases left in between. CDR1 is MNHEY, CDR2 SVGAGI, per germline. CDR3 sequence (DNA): TGTGCCAGCAGTAGCCTCGCGGGACACGGGGAGGGCGAGCAGTACTTC. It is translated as CASSSLAGHGEGEQYF.

CDR3 DNA: TGTGCCAGCAGCTTGTGGCGACCGACTAACTATGGCTACACCTTC. Its protein is CASSLWRPTNYGYTF. The V call is TRBV5-6, the J call TRBJ1-2; D remains ambiguous. The V and J ends lost 1 base and 0 bases respectively, with 10 bases between them. The CDR3 is made up of 15 amino acids. The germline V gene encodes CDR1 SGHDT and CDR2 YYEEEE.

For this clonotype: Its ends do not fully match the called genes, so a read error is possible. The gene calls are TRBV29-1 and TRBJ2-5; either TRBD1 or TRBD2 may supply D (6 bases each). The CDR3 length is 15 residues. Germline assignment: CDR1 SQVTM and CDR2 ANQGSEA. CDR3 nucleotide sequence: TGCAGCGCCCGCCCCTGGGGGGCGTACCAAGAGATCCAGTACTTC. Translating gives CSARPWGAYQEIQYF.

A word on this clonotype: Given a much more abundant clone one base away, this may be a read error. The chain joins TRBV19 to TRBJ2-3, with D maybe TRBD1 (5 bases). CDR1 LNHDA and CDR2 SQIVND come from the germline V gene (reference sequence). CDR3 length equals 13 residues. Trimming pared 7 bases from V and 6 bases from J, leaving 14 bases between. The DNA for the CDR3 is TGTGCCAGTATTTTTGACAGCGAGGATACGCAGTATTTT. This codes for CASIFDSEDTQYF.

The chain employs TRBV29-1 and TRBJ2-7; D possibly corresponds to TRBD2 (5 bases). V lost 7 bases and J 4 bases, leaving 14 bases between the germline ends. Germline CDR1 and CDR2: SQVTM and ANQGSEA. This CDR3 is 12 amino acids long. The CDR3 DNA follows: TGCAGCGGTGCTGCAGAGGGTTACGAGCAGTACTTC. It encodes CSGAAEGYEQYF.

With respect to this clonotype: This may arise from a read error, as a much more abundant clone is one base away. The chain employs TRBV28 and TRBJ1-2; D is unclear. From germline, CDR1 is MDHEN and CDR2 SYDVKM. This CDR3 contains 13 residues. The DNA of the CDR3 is TGTGCCAGCAGTTTTCCGTTCGGAGGTGGCTACGCCTTC. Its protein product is CASSFPFGGGYAF.

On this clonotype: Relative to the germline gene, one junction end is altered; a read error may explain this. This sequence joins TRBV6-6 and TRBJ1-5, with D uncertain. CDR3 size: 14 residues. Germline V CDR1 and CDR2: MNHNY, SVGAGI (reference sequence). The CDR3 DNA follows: TGTGCCAGCAATTACTTGTGGCAGAATCAGCCCCAGCATTTT. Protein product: CASNYLWQNQPQHF.

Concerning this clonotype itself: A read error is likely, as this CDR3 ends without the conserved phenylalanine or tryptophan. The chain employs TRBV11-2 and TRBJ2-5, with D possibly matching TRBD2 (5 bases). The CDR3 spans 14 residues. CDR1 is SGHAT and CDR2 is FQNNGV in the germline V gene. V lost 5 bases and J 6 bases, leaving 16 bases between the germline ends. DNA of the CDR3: TGTGCCAGCAGCATCAGTGGGAGATCTAAGACCCAGTACTTA. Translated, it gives CASSISGRSKTQYL.